The 14 T cell receptor beta chains below come from one sample, sequenced in a study of T-cell reconstitution after alpha-beta-depleted transplantation in children. For TCRbeta, the library was prepared with unique molecular identifiers. TCRdb re-called the PCR reads with MiXCR, one entry per CDR3 protein. The table includes about 400,000 distinct CDR3 sequences, around 21% detected once. The sequenced sample was PBMCs from the stem cell graft donor, obtained from the stem cell graft. These TCRs come from a human donor who donated a stem cell graft to a child with acute myeloid leukemia.

The chain is built from TRBV18 and TRBJ2-1; 9 bases match TRBD1. The CDR3 is 15 amino acids. Per the germline V gene, CDR1 is KGHSH and CDR2 is LQKENI. The ends lost 3 bases at V and 7 bases at J; junction bases unmatched: 7. CDR3 coding DNA: TGTGCCAGCTCACCGCGGGACAGGGTTGATAATGAGCAGTTCTTC. Translating it yields CASSPRDRVDNEQFF.

The chain recombines TRBV4-2 with TRBJ2-5; 9 bases are shared with TRBD1. CDR3 length: 17 amino acids. Germline CDR1 LGHNA, CDR2 YNFKEQ. Trimming took 0 bases from V and 4 from J; bases not matched to a gene: 9. The CDR3 protein is CASSQDGQGQGRETQYF. DNA of the CDR3: TGTGCCAGCAGCCAAGATGGGCAGGGACAGGGAAGAGAGACCCAGTACTTC.

This rearrangement joins TRBV10-3 to TRBJ1-5, with D possibly TRBD1 on 5 matching bases. The CDR3 contains 15 residues. V was cut by 0 bases and J by 7 bases, with 13 bases left in between. Germline V gene lookup returns CDR1 ENHRY and CDR2 SYGVKD. The CDR3, as DNA: TGTGCCATCAGTGAGTCACAGGCTGGGAGGCAGCCCCAGCATTTT. It yields the protein CAISESQAGRQPQHF.

This clonotype was found a few times. The chain has TRBV30 and TRBJ1-4, with D perhaps TRBD1 (5 bases). V lost 3 bases to trimming and J lost 9 bases, with 8 bases between them. CDR3 length: 11 amino acids. Per germline, CDR1 GTSNPN and CDR2 SVGIG (reference sequence). DNA for the CDR3: TGTGCCTGGAGGGGGACGAAAAAACTGTTTTTT. This codes for CAWRGTKKLFF.

This chain connects TRBV5-5 to TRBJ2-5; D may be TRBD1 (6 bases). Germline V CDR1 and CDR2: SGHKS, YYEKEE (reference sequence). With 3 bases removed from V and 5 bases from J, the gap between germline ends came to 14 bases. The CDR3 runs to 14 residues. The CDR3 sequence: CASSSYRDTETQYF. DNA of the CDR3: TGTGCCAGCAGCTCTTACCGGGACACCGAGACCCAGTACTTC.

This clonotype was detected many times. V gene TRBV20-1 combines with J gene TRBJ1-5; possible D gene TRBD1, 6 bases. The CDR3 is made up of 15 amino acids. Trimming pared 3 bases from V and 2 bases from J, leaving 14 bases between. Germline-derived CDR1 and CDR2 are DFQATT and SNEGSKA (reference sequence). The CDR3: CSASYGTRGNQPQHF. The DNA of the CDR3 is TGCAGTGCTAGTTACGGGACAAGGGGCAATCAGCCCCAGCATTTT.

V and J are TRBV9 and TRBJ2-3, with D perhaps given as TRBD1 or TRBD2 (5 bases each). Germline loops: CDR1 SGDLS, CDR2 YYNGEE. The V gene lost 0 bases and the J gene lost 2 bases, with 10 bases spanning the gap. This CDR3 contains 15 residues. CDR3 protein: CASSVEGDVTDTQYF. DNA for the CDR3: TGTGCCAGCAGCGTAGAAGGGGACGTCACAGATACGCAGTATTTT.

This clonotype was observed a few times. The chain has TRBV9 and TRBJ1-4; weak D call: TRBD1 (5 bases). Trimming shortened V by 0 bases and J by 8 bases, and 29 bases separated the two germline ends. Germline CDR1 is SGDLS and CDR2 is YYNGEE. The CDR3 length is 20 residues. CDR3 in DNA: TGTGCCAGCAGCGTAGGAACAGGCCTTGGCTCAGGTGGTGGTGGCGAAAAACTGTTTTTT. This sequence encodes CASSVGTGLGSGGGGEKLFF.

V and J are TRBV12-3 or TRBV12-4 and TRBJ2-2; 10 bases fit TRBD2. V shed 6 bases, J shed 7 bases, and the junction held 2 bases outside the gene matches. The CDR3 runs 13 residues. The CDR3 region has the DNA TGTGCCAGCAGCCAGCGGGAGGGCGGGGAGCTGTTTTTT. Translation: CASSQREGGELFF.

The chain couples TRBV12-3 or TRBV12-4 to TRBJ2-7; TRBD1 matches 9 bases. V trimming: 5 bases; J trimming: 4 bases; junction bases outside the gene matches: 9. CDR3 length equals 15 residues. The CDR3 DNA sequence: TGTGCCAGCAGTACAGGGGGCGCCCTTCGGTACGAGCAGTACTTC. Translated, it gives CASSTGGALRYEQYF.

At least ten counts were recorded for this clonotype. This rearrangement joins TRBV12-3 or TRBV12-4 to TRBJ2-1, with 9 bases that match TRBD1. CDR3 size: 15 residues. Trimming at V came to 6 bases and at J to 3 bases, leaving 6 bases not matched to a gene. CDR3 coding DNA: TGTGCCAGCAGCCGACCGGGACAGGGCTACAATGAGCAGTTCTTC. As protein: CASSRPGQGYNEQFF.

The table lists this clonotype with a few counts. The V call is TRBV7-2, the J call TRBJ2-1; D is possibly TRBD1 or TRBD2 (6 bases each). V lost 5 bases and J lost 10, with 24 bases in between. CDR3 length equals 16 residues. Germline V CDR1 and CDR2: SGHTA, FQGNSA. CDR3 sequence (DNA): TGTGCCAGCAGCGGAAAGGGGGGCGGCTCGATCGGAGAGCAGTTCTTC. The encoded protein is CASSGKGGGSIGEQFF.

In its sample, this clonotype was seen a few times. The chain combines TRBV24-1 with TRBJ2-2; D is perhaps TRBD1 (5 bases). The CDR3 is made up of 16 amino acids. CDR1 KGHDR and CDR2 SFDVKD come from the germline V gene. V was shortened by 0 bases and J by 4 bases, with 11 bases between the two germline ends. CDR3 region: CATSDLVQGITGELFF. CDR3 coding DNA: TGTGCCACCAGTGATTTGGTCCAGGGAATCACCGGGGAGCTGTTTTTT.

V usage is TRBV4-1 and J usage is TRBJ1-1; D not certain. The germline CDR1 and CDR2 sequences are MGHRA and YSYEKL. This CDR3 contains 13 residues. The V gene lost 5 bases and the J gene lost 6 bases, with 13 bases spanning the gap. Written as DNA, the CDR3 is TGCGCCAGCAGCGTTTCCGAGGGCTCTGAAGCTTTCTTT. Protein product: CASSVSEGSEAFF.